A selection of T cell receptor beta chains follows, all from one sample in a study of cytotoxic CD8 clonotypes in ibrutinib-treated CLL. Profiled with immunoSEQ multiplex PCR; TCRdb holds only in-frame clones, not every one. In the table there are more than 110,000 clones, roughly three quarters of which are singletons. Sequencing was performed on PBMCs, taken after 24 months of ibrutinib treatment. The receptors come from a human donor with chronic lymphocytic leukemia. Both conserved end residues are part of each CDR3. The order of the fields is J gene, D gene, clone size, V gene, CDR3 protein, CDR3 DNA. D genes are given only for firm matches. Some rows have no size entry. The others give once, few or many, or a class for an expanded clone.

TRBJ1-1	-	once	TRBV30	CAWTKTRDTEAFF	TGTGCCTGGACGAAAACACGGGACACTGAAGCTTTCTTT
TRBJ1-6	-	-	TRBV5-6	CASSLGADNSPLHF	TGTGCCAGCAGCTTAGGGGCCGATAATTCACCCCTCCACTTT
TRBJ1-2	-	-	TRBV5-1	CASSPQGDGYTF	TGCGCCAGCAGCCCACAGGGAGATGGCTACACCTTC
TRBJ2-5	-	once	TRBV6-5	CASSYAGRETQYF	TGTGCCAGCAGTTACGCGGGACGGGAGACCCAGTACTTC
TRBJ1-1	-	-	TRBV28	CASTPRGEEAFF	TGTGCCAGCACCCCCCGGGGAGAGGAAGCTTTCTTT
TRBJ2-1	TRBD2	-	TRBV7-3	CASSPSGRAYNEQFF	TGTGCCAGCAGCCCTAGCGGGAGGGCCTACAATGAGCAGTTCTTC
TRBJ2-1	-	-	TRBV27	CASSLPSYNEQFF	TGTGCCAGCAGTTTACCCTCCTACAATGAGCAGTTCTTC
TRBJ2-2	-	-	TRBV11-2	CASSLMGDGELFF	TGTGCCAGCAGCTTAATGGGAGACGGGGAGCTGTTTTTT
TRBJ1-4	-	-	TRBV7-8	CASSPNEKLFF	TGTGCCAGCAGCCCAAATGAAAAACTGTTTTTT
TRBJ2-5	TRBD2	-	TRBV5-1	CASSSRGSGRGETQYF	TGCGCCAGCAGCTCCCGGGGTAGCGGGAGAGGGGAGACCCAGTACTTC
TRBJ2-3	-	-	TRBV7-2	CATSGTDTQYF	TGTGCCACCTCGGGCACAGATACGCAGTATTTT
TRBJ2-3	-	-	TRBV6-1	CASSDDTSTDTQYF	TGTGCCAGCAGTGACGACACTAGCACAGATACGCAGTATTTT
TRBJ1-4	-	-	TRBV27	CASSRRLNEKLFF	TGTGCCAGCAGTCGGCGTCTTAATGAAAAACTGTTTTTT
TRBJ2-7	TRBD2	-	TRBV5-1	CASSTVAGAYEQYF	TGCGCCAGCAGCACCGTAGCGGGAGCCTACGAGCAGTACTTC
TRBJ2-3	-	-	TRBV7-9	CASSLAHTQYF	TGTGCCAGCAGCTTAGCCCATACGCAGTATTTT
TRBJ2-2	TRBD1	once	TRBV4-2	CASSQDWAGGSVGELFF	TGTGCCAGCAGCCAAGATTGGGCAGGGGGCTCGGTCGGGGAGCTGTTTTTT
TRBJ1-3	-	-	TRBV6-5	CASSPSVQSGNTIYF	TGTGCCAGCAGTCCCTCCGTTCAGTCCGGAAACACCATATATTTT
TRBJ1-4	-	-	TRBV7-9	CASSLLGARDEKLFF	TGTGCCAGCAGCTTATTGGGGGCGCGTGATGAAAAACTGTTTTTT
TRBJ2-2	-	few	TRBV7-3	CASSLVQGGTGELFF	TGTGCCAGCAGCTTGGTGCAGGGAGGCACCGGGGAGCTGTTTTTT